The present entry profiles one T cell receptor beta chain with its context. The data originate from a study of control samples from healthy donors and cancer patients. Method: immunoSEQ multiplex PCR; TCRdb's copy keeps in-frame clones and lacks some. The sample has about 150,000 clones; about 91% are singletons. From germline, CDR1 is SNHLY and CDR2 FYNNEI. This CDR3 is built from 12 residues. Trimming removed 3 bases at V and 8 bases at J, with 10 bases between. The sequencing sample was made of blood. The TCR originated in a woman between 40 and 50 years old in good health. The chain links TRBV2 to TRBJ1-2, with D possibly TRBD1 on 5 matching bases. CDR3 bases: TGTGCCAGCAGTGACCCCAGGGACGGCTACACCTTC. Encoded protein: CASSDPRDGYTF.